Listed below are T cell receptor beta chains from one sample, sequenced in a study of somatic mutations in cytotoxic T cells in rheumatoid arthritis. Profiled with immunoSEQ multiplex PCR; TCRdb holds only in-frame clones, not every one. The repertoire holds 10,000 to 15,000 clones, approximately 80% seen once, with around 21% in the top ten. Sequenced sample: CD8+ T cells sorted from blood. Every receptor here comes from an adult with rheumatoid arthritis. Both conserved end residues are part of each CDR3. The order of the fields is D gene, V gene, clone size, J gene, CDR3 DNA, CDR3 protein. D genes are given only for firm matches. Clone size is stated in some rows and not others, as once, few, many or a class when expanded.

D: -
V: TRBV11-2
size: -
J: TRBJ2-7
DNA: TGTGCCAGCAGCTTAGGTACAGGAGCCTACGAGCAGTACTTC
CDR3: CASSLGTGAYEQYF

D: TRBD1
V: TRBV19
size: -
J: TRBJ2-7
DNA: TGTGCCAGTAGTCCGACAGGGGGCATGAACGAGCAGTACTTC
CDR3: CASSPTGGMNEQYF

D: -
V: TRBV5-1
size: -
J: TRBJ2-5
DNA: TGCGCCAGCAGTCCAACCCGACCTATAACAGGGAATGGGGGAGAGACCCAGTACTTC
CDR3: CASSPTRPITGNGGETQYF

D: TRBD2
V: TRBV10-2
size: -
J: TRBJ2-5
DNA: TGCGCCACAGCGGGTCCGGGACTAGCGGGAATAATTGAGACCCAGTACTTC
CDR3: CATAGPGLAGIIETQYF

D: -
V: TRBV30
size: -
J: TRBJ2-5
DNA: TGTGCCTGGAGTGTAGGTACAAGTTGGGAGACCCAGTACTTC
CDR3: CAWSVGTSWETQYF

D: -
V: TRBV4-2
size: few
J: TRBJ2-6
DNA: TGTGCCAGCAGCCAAGATAGCTCTGGGGCCAACGTCCTGACTTTC
CDR3: CASSQDSSGANVLTF

D: -
V: TRBV9
size: -
J: TRBJ2-1
DNA: TGTGCCAGCAGCACTATTTCCAATGAGCAGTTCTTC
CDR3: CASSTISNEQFF

D: TRBD1
V: TRBV6-4
size: -
J: TRBJ2-1
DNA: TGTGCCAGCAGCGAACACCCGGGACAGGTTACATACAATGAGCAGTTCTTC
CDR3: CASSEHPGQVTYNEQFF

D: TRBD2
V: TRBV7-8
size: -
J: TRBJ2-3
DNA: TGTGCCAGCAGCTTAAATGTAATAGCGGGCGAGACAGATACGCAGTATTTT
CDR3: CASSLNVIAGETDTQYF

D: TRBD1
V: TRBV9
size: once
J: TRBJ2-4
DNA: TGTGCCAGCAGCATCGGTTGGGGGACAGGGGATAAAAACATTCAGTACTTC
CDR3: CASSIGWGTGDKNIQYF

D: -
V: TRBV5-1
size: -
J: TRBJ2-7
DNA: TGCGCCAGCAGCTTGGCCTCCCACTACGAGCAGTACTTC
CDR3: CASSLASHYEQYF

D: -
V: TRBV29-1
size: -
J: TRBJ1-1
DNA: TGCCTTGTGTGGCAGAACACTGAAGCTTTCTTT
CDR3: CLVWQNTEAFF

D: -
V: TRBV10-3
size: once
J: TRBJ1-1
DNA: TGTGCCATCCGGGCACCCGACAGACGGGGCACTGAAGCTTTCTTT
CDR3: CAIRAPDRRGTEAFF

D: -
V: TRBV10-1
size: -
J: TRBJ1-1
DNA: TGCGCCAGCACACCCGGGGTGGGCACTGAAGCTTTCTTT
CDR3: CASTPGVGTEAFF

D: -
V: TRBV29-1
size: -
J: TRBJ2-7
DNA: TGCAGCGTTATAGTCTCGTACTCCTACGAGCAGTACTTC
CDR3: CSVIVSYSYEQYF

D: -
V: TRBV5-6
size: few
J: TRBJ1-5
DNA: TGTGCCAGCAGCTTGAGCAATCAGCCCCAGCATTTT
CDR3: CASSLSNQPQHF

D: -
V: TRBV11-3
size: -
J: TRBJ2-3
DNA: TGTGCCAGCAGCTCGACACATGGTGGGGCCGACTACAATACGCAGTATTTT
CDR3: CASSSTHGGADYNTQYF

D: -
V: TRBV9
size: -
J: TRBJ2-2
DNA: TGTGCCAGCAGCGTAGCTTGGGGGCGTGGGGAGCTGTTTTTT
CDR3: CASSVAWGRGELFF

D: TRBD2
V: TRBV7-8
size: -
J: TRBJ2-7
DNA: TGTGCCAGCAGCTTAAGTGGTAGCGGGGCATACGAGCAGTACTTC
CDR3: CASSLSGSGAYEQYF

D: TRBD1
V: TRBV28
size: -
J: TRBJ2-5
DNA: TGTGCCAGCAGCTGGCAGGGGGCGAAGCAGGAGACCCAGTACTTC
CDR3: CASSWQGAKQETQYF

D: TRBD1
V: TRBV19
size: -
J: TRBJ1-4
DNA: TGTGCCAGCGAGGGGAGAAACAGGGGGGTCATCTCAACTAATGAAAAACTGTTTTTT
CDR3: CASEGRNRGVISTNEKLFF

D: -
V: TRBV28
size: few
J: TRBJ2-1
DNA: TGTGCCAGCAGTTCCCTCGGGGGTGAGCAGTTCTTC
CDR3: CASSSLGGEQFF

D: TRBD1
V: TRBV28
size: -
J: TRBJ2-7
DNA: TGTGCCAGCAGTTTCCCCGACAGGGGGCTATACGAGCAGTACTTC
CDR3: CASSFPDRGLYEQYF

D: TRBD1
V: TRBV4-2
size: -
J: TRBJ1-2
DNA: TGTGCCAGCAGCCCCTCCGGGACAGATGATTATGGCTACACCTTC
CDR3: CASSPSGTDDYGYTF

D: TRBD1
V: TRBV4-1
size: -
J: TRBJ2-3
DNA: TGCGCCAGCAGCCAACTTCCGGGACAGGGAGGATCGGGCACAGATACGCAGTATTTT
CDR3: CASSQLPGQGGSGTDTQYF

D: -
V: TRBV5-1
size: once
J: TRBJ2-3
DNA: TGCGCCAGCAAACCCAGCTTACCAGATACGCAGTATTTT
CDR3: CASKPSLPDTQYF

D: -
V: TRBV4-1
size: once
J: TRBJ2-1
DNA: TGCGCCAGCAGCCAAGAGGGCCCGAATGAGCAGTTCTTC
CDR3: CASSQEGPNEQFF

D: -
V: TRBV27
size: -
J: TRBJ2-7
DNA: TGTGCCAGCAGTTTAGGGAGAACCTACGAGCAGTACTTC
CDR3: CASSLGRTYEQYF

D: -
V: TRBV6-5
size: -
J: TRBJ1-2
DNA: TGTGCCAGCAGTTACCTCGGAGGGATTGAGTATGGCTACACCTTC
CDR3: CASSYLGGIEYGYTF

D: -
V: TRBV9
size: -
J: TRBJ2-2
DNA: TGTGCCAGCAGCGGACTAGGTGTAACCGGGGAGCTGTTTTTT
CDR3: CASSGLGVTGELFF

D: -
V: TRBV5-1
size: once
J: TRBJ2-1
DNA: TGCGCCAGCAGCTTGTGGGAGGCGGGTCGGAATGAGCAGTTCTTC
CDR3: CASSLWEAGRNEQFF

D: -
V: TRBV5-8
size: -
J: TRBJ1-4
DNA: TGTGCCAGCAGCTCATGGACAGAAACTTTCGAAAAACTGTTTTTT
CDR3: CASSSWTETFEKLFF

D: -
V: TRBV13
size: -
J: TRBJ2-1
DNA: TGTGCCAGCAGCTTAGTTGGGACCCTCTCCTACAATGAGCAGTTCTTC
CDR3: CASSLVGTLSYNEQFF

D: -
V: TRBV15
size: -
J: TRBJ2-4
DNA: TGTGCCACCAGCAGAGCCCGGGGCGCCAAAAACATTCAGTACTTC
CDR3: CATSRARGAKNIQYF

D: -
V: TRBV19
size: -
J: TRBJ2-1
DNA: TGTGCCAGTAGTATATGGGGGACTTACAATGAGCAGTTCTTC
CDR3: CASSIWGTYNEQFF

D: -
V: TRBV4-2
size: -
J: TRBJ2-7
DNA: TGTGCCAGCAGCCGAGGGACTGCCGAGCAGTACTTC
CDR3: CASSRGTAEQYF

D: TRBD2
V: TRBV2
size: -
J: TRBJ2-5
DNA: TGTGCCAGCAGTGACGGGGGGAGTGTTGAGACCCAGTACTTC
CDR3: CASSDGGSVETQYF

D: -
V: TRBV6-5
size: -
J: TRBJ2-3
DNA: TGTGCCAGCAGTTACTCTTCGGGTGGAGATACGCAGTATTTT
CDR3: CASSYSSGGDTQYF

D: TRBD2
V: TRBV7-9
size: -
J: TRBJ2-5
DNA: TGTGCCAGCAGCTTACAACTAGCGGGAGGGCCTGGACAAGAGACCCAGTACTTC
CDR3: CASSLQLAGGPGQETQYF

D: -
V: TRBV4-1
size: once
J: TRBJ2-7
DNA: TGCGCCAGCAGCCAAGCCGATGGACTAACCTACGAGCAGTACTTC
CDR3: CASSQADGLTYEQYF

D: -
V: TRBV4-1
size: -
J: TRBJ1-1
DNA: TGCGCCAGCAGCCAAAGTTCGGAGGGTCGTGGCACTGAAGCTTTCTTT
CDR3: CASSQSSEGRGTEAFF

D: -
V: TRBV6-1
size: -
J: TRBJ2-5
DNA: TGTGCCAGCAGTGAAGTGGTGGGAGGACAGGAGACCCAGTACTTC
CDR3: CASSEVVGGQETQYF

D: -
V: TRBV11-2
size: -
J: TRBJ1-2
DNA: TGTGCCAGCAAAGGGGGGGAGGGCCCGGGCTATGGCTACACCTTC
CDR3: CASKGGEGPGYGYTF

D: TRBD2
V: TRBV5-4
size: -
J: TRBJ2-3
DNA: TGTGCCAGCAGCACTGGACTAGCGGGCAGCACAGATACGCAGTATTTT
CDR3: CASSTGLAGSTDTQYF

D: -
V: TRBV11-3
size: once
J: TRBJ1-1
DNA: TGTGCCAGCAGCCCATTTTTGACTGAGAACACTGAAGCTTTCTTT
CDR3: CASSPFLTENTEAFF

D: -
V: TRBV6-6
size: -
J: TRBJ1-1
DNA: TGTGCCAGCAGTTGGACAGAGATAAACACTGAAGCTTTCTTT
CDR3: CASSWTEINTEAFF

D: -
V: TRBV19
size: -
J: TRBJ1-5
DNA: TGTGCCAGTAGTATCACACATGATCAGCCCCAGCATTTT
CDR3: CASSITHDQPQHF

D: -
V: TRBV18
size: -
J: TRBJ1-1
DNA: TGTGCCAGCTCACTCCCGGGGACGAACACTGAAGCTTTCTTT
CDR3: CASSLPGTNTEAFF

D: TRBD1
V: TRBV6-1
size: once
J: TRBJ2-7
DNA: TGTGCCAGCAGTTTTTTTGCGACAGGGAATGAGCAGTACTTC
CDR3: CASSFFATGNEQYF

D: TRBD1
V: TRBV6-5
size: -
J: TRBJ1-1
DNA: TGTGCCAGCAGTTACCCGGGACAGGGTAATACTGAAGCTTTCTTT
CDR3: CASSYPGQGNTEAFF

D: -
V: TRBV2
size: -
J: TRBJ2-7
DNA: TGTGCCAGCAGGACCAGGGGGGCGGCCTACGAGCAGTACTTC
CDR3: CASRTRGAAYEQYF

D: -
V: TRBV2
size: -
J: TRBJ1-5
DNA: TGTGCCAGCAGGGAGGCAGGGGATCAGCCCCAGCATTTT
CDR3: CASREAGDQPQHF

D: TRBD2
V: TRBV9
size: -
J: TRBJ2-7
DNA: TGTGCCAGCAGCGTATCTAGCGGGAGCTCCTACGAGCAGTACTTC
CDR3: CASSVSSGSSYEQYF

D: -
V: TRBV5-1
size: medium-sized
J: TRBJ1-1
DNA: TGCGCCAGCAGCGCGTCGGACCCCAGGGAAGCTTTCTTT
CDR3: CASSASDPREAFF

D: -
V: TRBV21-1
size: few
J: TRBJ2-7
DNA: TGTGCCAGCAGCAAAGTAACTAGCGGGAGCGAGCAGTACTTC
CDR3: CASSKVTSGSEQYF

D: -
V: TRBV4-1
size: -
J: TRBJ1-1
DNA: TGCGCCAGCAGCCAAGATTTGGTCCCAAACACTGAAGCTTTCTTT
CDR3: CASSQDLVPNTEAFF

D: -
V: TRBV19
size: -
J: TRBJ2-7
DNA: TGTGCCAGTTCATTGGGGCGGCTGAGCTCCTACGAGCAGTACTTC
CDR3: CASSLGRLSSYEQYF

D: -
V: TRBV11-2
size: -
J: TRBJ2-4
DNA: TGTGCCAGCAGCTCTGGAAGGGACATTCAGTACTTC
CDR3: CASSSGRDIQYF

D: -
V: TRBV10-1
size: -
J: TRBJ2-7
DNA: TGCGCCAGCAGTGAGAAAGCGGGTTACGAGGGGGAGCAGTACTTC
CDR3: CASSEKAGYEGEQYF